One sample yielded the 9 T cell receptor beta chains listed below, sequenced in a study of regulatory T cells in long-lasting Graves disease. Building the TCR beta libraries relied on iRepertoire HTBI primers, and CDR3 regions underwent Arm-PCR. TCRdb itself ran the multiplex PCR reads through MiXCR, one entry per CDR3 protein. Among a few hundred thousand distinct CDR3 sequences listed, 13% to 15% were seen once. Specified time point: newly diagnosed GD, antithyroid drugs for less than 3 months. From RNA extracted from PBMCs, the TCR library was made. This sample was also put to use in a study of T cells in Graves' hyperthyroidism and ophthalmopathy.

The input for sequencing was peripheral blood mononuclear cells (PBMCs), taken at new diagnosis, from a patient treated with antithyroid drugs. These TCRs come from a woman between 50 and 59 years old with Graves disease.

This clonotype was recorded many times. The chain uses TRBV10-3 and TRBJ2-2, with 8 bases identical to TRBD2. The CDR3 spans 15 residues. Germline loops: CDR1 ENHRY, CDR2 SYGVKD. V trimming: 6 bases; J trimming: 5 bases; junction bases outside the gene matches: 8. CDR3 residues: CAIRAAGVMTGELFF. In nucleotides, the CDR3 is TGTGCCATCAGGGCAGCGGGAGTTATGACCGGGGAGCTGTTTTTT.

This chain links TRBV12-3 or TRBV12-4 with TRBJ2-1, with D possibly matching TRBD2 (5 bases). The CDR3 spans 18 residues. V was shortened by 1 base and J by 0 bases, with 16 bases between the two germline ends. The CDR3 region is CASSLVGLAGASYNEQFF. The CDR3 DNA reads TGTGCCAGCAGTTTAGTTGGGCTAGCAGGAGCCTCCTACAATGAGCAGTTCTTC.

This clonotype has ten or more counts. The chain couples TRBV5-1 to TRBJ2-5, with 7 bases identical to TRBD2. This CDR3 comprises 16 residues. The V gene end was trimmed by 2 bases and the J gene end by 5 bases; junction bases not matched to a gene: 12. Germline V gene sequence: CDR1 SGHRS, CDR2 YFSETQ. CDR3 residues: CASSFSGRIVGETQYF. In nucleotides, the CDR3 is TGCGCCAGCAGCTTTTCCGGGAGGATAGTAGGGGAGACCCAGTACTTC. Supplemented by reference TRBV5-1 and TRBJ2-5, the full variable domain reads KAGVTQTPRYLIKTRGQQVTLSCSPISGHRSVSWYQQTPGQGLQFLFEYFSETQRNKGNFPGRFSGRQFSNSRSEMNVSTLELGDSALYLCASSFSGRIVGETQYFGPGTRLLVL.

This clonotype was counted ten times or more. The genes are TRBV29-1 and TRBJ2-3, with TRBD2 matching over 7 bases. The CDR3 is 14 residues long. Germline trimming cut 0 bases from V and 6 bases from J; bases unmatched to any gene: 6. CDR1 and CDR2 from the germline V gene are SQVTM and ANQGSEA. CDR3 region: CSVEDDGLGDTQYF. CDR3 sequence (DNA): TGCAGCGTTGAAGATGACGGACTAGGTGATACGCAGTATTTT.

The chain couples TRBV28 to TRBJ2-2; 13 bases match TRBD2. V lost 5 bases, J lost 5 bases, and 2 bases stayed unmatched. CDR3 size: 15 residues. Germline V gene data show CDR1 as MDHEN and CDR2 as SYDVKM. Here the CDR3 reads CASSVLAGGTGELFF. The CDR3 nucleotides are TGTGCCAGCAGTGTACTAGCGGGAGGGACCGGGGAGCTGTTTTTT.

This clonotype was recorded at least ten times. This chain links TRBV28 with TRBJ2-7; D call uncertain. Germline CDR1 and CDR2: MDHEN and SYDVKM. The CDR3 sequence is 15 residues long. Trimming shortened V by 3 bases and J by 4 bases, and 16 bases separated the two germline ends. The CDR3 reads CASSLVPTEPYEQYF. In DNA form, the CDR3 reads TGTGCCAGCAGTTTGGTTCCTACAGAACCATACGAGCAGTACTTC.

This clonotype was observed at least ten times. The chain has TRBV28 and TRBJ1-2; D unclear. Germline assignment: CDR1 MDHEN and CDR2 SYDVKM. The CDR3 is 17 amino acids. V dropped 4 bases and J dropped 6 bases, with 24 bases sitting between them. CDR3 sequence (DNA): TGTGCCAGCAGTTCGCAGGCCCCGGGCGAAGTTTTCCATGGCTACACCTTC. Translating gives CASSSQAPGEVFHGYTF.

The chain has TRBV7-9 and TRBJ1-5, with a possible D match to TRBD1 (5 bases). From germline, CDR1 is SEHNR and CDR2 FQNEAQ (reference sequence). V shed 5 bases and J shed 3 bases, with 29 bases lying between them. The CDR3 length is 20 residues. The CDR3 loop reads CASSPGTGPPPRTHNQPQHF. The CDR3 nucleotides read TGTGCCAGCAGCCCGGGGACCGGACCCCCGCCCCGGACCCACAATCAGCCCCAGCATTTT.

V gene TRBV3-1 combines with J gene TRBJ2-1, with 10 bases matching TRBD2. CDR3 size: 16 residues. The germline V gene encodes CDR1 LGHDT and CDR2 YNNKEL (reference sequence). Trimming took 3 bases from V and 8 from J; bases not matched to a gene: 10. Here the CDR3 DNA reads TGTGCCAGCAGCCATAGTGGACTAGCGGCCCGCGATGAGCAGTTCTTC. Encoded protein: CASSHSGLAARDEQFF.